The rows below give T cell receptor beta chains drawn from one sample of a study of beta chain features in type 1 diabetes. Repertoires were generated with immunoSEQ multiplex PCR, while TCRdb's copy carries only in-frame clones and drops some. The table records 300,000 or so clones, 13% to 15% of them present only once. The sequenced sample consisted of naive CD4+ T cells from blood. These receptor sequences come from a man younger than 40 with type 1 diabetes. CDR3s include the opening cysteine and the closing phenylalanine or tryptophan. Each record gives: D gene, V gene, J gene, clone size, CDR3 protein, CDR3 DNA. D genes are given only for firm matches. The size field is filled for only some rows; it gives once, few, many or a size class.

D: TRBD1; V: TRBV7-3; J: TRBJ2-5; size: few; CDR3: CATTRQGLKTQYF; DNA: TGTGCCACAACAAGACAGGGGCTGAAGACCCAGTACTTC
D: NA; V: TRBV11-2; J: TRBJ2-3; size: NA; CDR3: CASSPRGVVTDTQYF; DNA: TGTGCCAGCAGCCCCAGGGGAGTCGTCACAGATACGCAGTATTTT
D: NA; V: TRBV7-2; J: TRBJ2-3; size: few; CDR3: CASSLATRQWDTQYF; DNA: TGTGCCAGCAGCTTAGCGACGAGGCAGTGGGATACGCAGTATTTT
D: TRBD2; V: TRBV9; J: TRBJ2-5; size: few; CDR3: CASSASGGTQYF; DNA: TGTGCCAGCAGCGCGAGCGGGGGGACCCAGTACTTC
D: NA; V: TRBV7-2; J: TRBJ1-5; size: few; CDR3: CASSSSHSNQPQHF; DNA: TGTGCCAGCAGCTCAAGCCATAGCAATCAGCCCCAGCATTTT
D: NA; V: TRBV9; J: TRBJ1-2; size: NA; CDR3: CASSVEADYGYTF; DNA: TGTGCCAGCAGCGTAGAGGCGGACTATGGCTACACCTTC
D: NA; V: TRBV7-3; J: TRBJ2-3; size: NA; CDR3: CASSSRLGTLDTQYF; DNA: TGTGCCAGCAGCTCTAGGCTTGGGACTTTGGATACGCAGTATTTT
D: NA; V: TRBV28; J: TRBJ1-3; size: NA; CDR3: CASSTTPHSGNTIYF; DNA: TGTGCCAGCAGTACTACACCCCATTCTGGAAACACCATATATTTT
D: TRBD2; V: TRBV5-1; J: TRBJ2-7; size: NA; CDR3: CASSLVSLAGGEQYF; DNA: TGCGCCAGCAGCTTGGTGTCCCTCGCGGGAGGGGAGCAGTACTTC
D: NA; V: TRBV7-9; J: TRBJ2-1; size: NA; CDR3: CASSLASLAGEQFF; DNA: TGTGCCAGCAGCTTAGCCTCGCTAGCCGGTGAGCAGTTCTTC
D: TRBD1; V: TRBV7-9; J: TRBJ2-3; size: NA; CDR3: CASSFTPGQGRLYF; DNA: TGTGCCAGCAGCTTCACACCGGGACAGGGTCGGTTGTATTTT
D: TRBD1; V: TRBV7-9; J: TRBJ2-1; size: NA; CDR3: CASSDTGDEQFF; DNA: TGTGCCAGCAGCGATACAGGGGATGAGCAGTTCTTC
D: NA; V: TRBV18; J: TRBJ1-1; size: few; CDR3: CASSPNYSRNTEAFF; DNA: TGTGCCAGCTCCCCCAACTATTCAAGGAACACTGAAGCTTTCTTT
D: NA; V: TRBV7-9; J: TRBJ2-3; size: few; CDR3: CASSFRGAWFTDTQYF; DNA: TGTGCCAGCAGCTTCCGGGGGGCATGGTTCACAGATACGCAGTATTTT
D: TRBD1; V: TRBV11-1; J: TRBJ1-1; size: NA; CDR3: CASSNRQGWTEAFF; DNA: TGTGCCAGCAGCAACCGACAGGGTTGGACTGAAGCTTTCTTT
D: TRBD2; V: TRBV5-1; J: TRBJ2-1; size: NA; CDR3: CASSFRTSGSDEQFF; DNA: TGCGCCAGCAGCTTCCGGACTAGCGGGAGTGATGAGCAGTTCTTC
D: NA; V: TRBV7-8; J: TRBJ2-3; size: few; CDR3: CASSLAGPKGGTQYF; DNA: TGTGCCAGCAGCTTAGCGGGGCCTAAGGGAGGTACGCAGTATTTT
D: NA; V: TRBV6-6; J: TRBJ2-1; size: NA; CDR3: CASTPAGSYNEQFF; DNA: TGTGCCAGCACCCCAGCCGGGAGCTACAATGAGCAGTTCTTC
D: TRBD2; V: TRBV2; J: TRBJ2-7; size: NA; CDR3: CASRDIAGSSYEQYF; DNA: TGTGCCAGCAGAGATATAGCGGGGAGCTCCTACGAGCAGTACTTC
D: NA; V: TRBV5-6; J: TRBJ2-5; size: few; CDR3: CASSLRTNQETQYF; DNA: TGTGCCAGCAGCTTGAGGACAAACCAAGAGACCCAGTACTTC
D: NA; V: TRBV10-3; J: TRBJ2-3; size: few; CDR3: CAISRSTDTQYF; DNA: TGTGCCATCAGCCGGAGCACAGATACGCAGTATTTT
D: TRBD1; V: TRBV5-6; J: TRBJ2-5; size: few; CDR3: CASNTGQLRETQYF; DNA: TGTGCCAGCAACACGGGACAGTTGCGTGAGACCCAGTACTTC
D: NA; V: TRBV29-1; J: TRBJ2-3; size: NA; CDR3: CSAEDTQYF; DNA: TGCAGCGCCGAGGATACGCAGTATTTT
D: NA; V: TRBV9; J: TRBJ1-1; size: few; CDR3: CASSATAGTEAFF; DNA: TGTGCCAGCAGCGCCACCGCGGGTACTGAAGCTTTCTTT
D: NA; V: TRBV19; J: TRBJ2-1; size: few; CDR3: CASSTLPRGYNEQFF; DNA: TGTGCCAGTAGTACTCTCCCCAGAGGGTACAATGAGCAGTTCTTC
D: NA; V: TRBV7-9; J: TRBJ1-2; size: NA; CDR3: CASSLDSFYGYTF; DNA: TGTGCCAGCAGCTTAGACAGTTTCTATGGCTACACCTTC
D: NA; V: TRBV29-1; J: TRBJ2-3; size: few; CDR3: CSTRGPTDTQYF; DNA: TGCAGCACGCGGGGCCCCACAGATACGCAGTATTTT
D: NA; V: TRBV2; J: TRBJ2-7; size: few; CDR3: CASASSGLHEQYF; DNA: TGTGCCAGCGCCAGTTCGGGACTCCACGAGCAGTACTTC
D: NA; V: TRBV30; J: TRBJ1-1; size: NA; CDR3: CAWTPLTVGTEAFF; DNA: TGTGCCTGGACTCCACTGACAGTAGGGACTGAAGCTTTCTTT
D: NA; V: TRBV19; J: TRBJ1-5; size: few; CDR3: CASSMAGNQPQHF; DNA: TGTGCCAGTAGTATGGCAGGGAATCAGCCCCAGCATTTT
D: TRBD1; V: TRBV29-1; J: TRBJ1-5; size: few; CDR3: CSVGTGSSPQHF; DNA: TGCAGCGTGGGGACAGGCTCATCGCCCCAGCATTTT
D: NA; V: TRBV28; J: TRBJ2-1; size: few; CDR3: CASSSPTFGAGKLNEQFF; DNA: TGTGCCAGCAGCTCACCGACCTTTGGGGCGGGAAAGCTCAATGAGCAGTTCTTC